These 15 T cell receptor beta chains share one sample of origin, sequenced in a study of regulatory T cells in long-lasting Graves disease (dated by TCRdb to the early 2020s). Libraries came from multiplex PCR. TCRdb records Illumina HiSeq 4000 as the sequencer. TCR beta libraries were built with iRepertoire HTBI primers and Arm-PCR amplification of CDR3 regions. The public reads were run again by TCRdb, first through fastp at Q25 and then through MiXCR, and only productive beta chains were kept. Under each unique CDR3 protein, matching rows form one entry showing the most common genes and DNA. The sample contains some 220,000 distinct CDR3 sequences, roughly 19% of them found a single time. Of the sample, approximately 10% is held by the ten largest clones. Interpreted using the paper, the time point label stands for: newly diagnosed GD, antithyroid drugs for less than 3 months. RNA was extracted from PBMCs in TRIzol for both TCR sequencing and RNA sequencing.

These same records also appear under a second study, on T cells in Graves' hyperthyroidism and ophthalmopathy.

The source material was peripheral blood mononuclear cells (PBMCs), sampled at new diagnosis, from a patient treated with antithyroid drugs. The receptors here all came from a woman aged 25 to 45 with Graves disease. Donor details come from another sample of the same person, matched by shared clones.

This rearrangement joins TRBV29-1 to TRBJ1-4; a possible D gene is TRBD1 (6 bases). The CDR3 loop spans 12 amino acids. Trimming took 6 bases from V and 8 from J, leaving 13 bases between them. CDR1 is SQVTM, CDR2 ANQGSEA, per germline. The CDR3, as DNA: TGCAGCGTCCGGGACACAAGAGAAAAACTGTTTTTT. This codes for CSVRDTREKLFF.

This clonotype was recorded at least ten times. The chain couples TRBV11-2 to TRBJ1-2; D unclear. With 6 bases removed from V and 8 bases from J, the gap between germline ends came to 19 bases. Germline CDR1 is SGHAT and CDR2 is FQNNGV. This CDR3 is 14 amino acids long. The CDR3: CASSPLEASFGYTF. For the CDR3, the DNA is TGTGCCAGCAGTCCCCTTGAGGCCTCCTTCGGCTACACCTTC.

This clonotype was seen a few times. In nucleotides, the CDR3 is TGTGCCAGTAGTATCAACCGACCGGGGCGAGAGACCCAGTACTTC. Amino acids: CASSINRPGRETQYF. V and J are TRBV19 and TRBJ2-5; D may match TRBD1 or TRBD2 (5 bases each). V was shortened by 3 bases and J by 4 bases, with 15 bases between the two germline ends. Germline V gives CDR1 LNHDA, CDR2 SQIVND (reference sequence). The length of the CDR3 is 15 residues.

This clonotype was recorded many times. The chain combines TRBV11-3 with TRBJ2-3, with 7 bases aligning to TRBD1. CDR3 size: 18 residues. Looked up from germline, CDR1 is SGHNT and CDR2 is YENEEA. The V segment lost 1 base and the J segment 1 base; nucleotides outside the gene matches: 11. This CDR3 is CASSLGGGQKRRTDTQYF. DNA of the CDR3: TGTGCCAGCAGCTTAGGAGGGGGACAGAAGCGCCGCACAGATACGCAGTATTTT.

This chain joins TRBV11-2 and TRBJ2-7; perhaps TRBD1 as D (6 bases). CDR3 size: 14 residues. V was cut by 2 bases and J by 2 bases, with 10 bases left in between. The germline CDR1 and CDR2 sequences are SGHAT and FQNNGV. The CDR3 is CASSLQGWAYEQYF. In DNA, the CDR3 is TGTGCCAGCAGCTTACAGGGGTGGGCCTACGAGCAGTACTTC.

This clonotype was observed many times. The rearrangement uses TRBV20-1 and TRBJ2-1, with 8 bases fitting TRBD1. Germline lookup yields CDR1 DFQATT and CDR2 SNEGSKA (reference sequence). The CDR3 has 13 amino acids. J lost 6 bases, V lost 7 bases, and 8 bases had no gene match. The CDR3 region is CSVEDRVGNEQFF. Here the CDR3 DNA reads TGCAGTGTAGAGGACAGGGTGGGCAATGAGCAGTTCTTC.

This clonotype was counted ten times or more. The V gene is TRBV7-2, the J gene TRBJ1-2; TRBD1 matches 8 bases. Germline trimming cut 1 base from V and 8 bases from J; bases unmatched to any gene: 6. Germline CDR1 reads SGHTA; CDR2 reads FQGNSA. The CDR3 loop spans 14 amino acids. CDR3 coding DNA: TGTGCCAGCAGCTTAGAGGCCAGGGGGCAGGGCTACACCTTC. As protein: CASSLEARGQGYTF. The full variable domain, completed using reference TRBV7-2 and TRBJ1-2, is GAGVSQSPSNKVTEKGKDVELRCDPISGHTALYWYRQSLGQGLEFLIYFQGNSAPDKSGLPSDRFSAERTGGSVSTLTIQRTQQEDSAVYLCASSLEARGQGYTFGSGTRLTVV.

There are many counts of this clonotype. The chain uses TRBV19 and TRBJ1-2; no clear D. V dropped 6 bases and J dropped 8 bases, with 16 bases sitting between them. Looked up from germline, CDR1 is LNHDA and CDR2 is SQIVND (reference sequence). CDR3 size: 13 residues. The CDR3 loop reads CASSSDARRGYTF. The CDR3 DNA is TGTGCCAGTAGCTCGGACGCTCGGAGGGGCTACACCTTC. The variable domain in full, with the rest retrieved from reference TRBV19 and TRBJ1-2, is DGGITQSPKYLFRKEGQNVTLSCEQNLNHDAMYWYRQDPGQGLRLIYYSQIVNDFQKGDIAEGYSVSREKKESFPLTVTSAQKNPTAFYLCASSSDARRGYTFGSGTRLTVV.

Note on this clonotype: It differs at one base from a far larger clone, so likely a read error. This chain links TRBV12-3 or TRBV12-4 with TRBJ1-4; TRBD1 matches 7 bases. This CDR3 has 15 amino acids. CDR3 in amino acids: CASRLGTATNEKLFF. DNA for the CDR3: TGTGCCAGCAGATTAGGGACAGCAACTAATGAAAAACTGTTTTTT.

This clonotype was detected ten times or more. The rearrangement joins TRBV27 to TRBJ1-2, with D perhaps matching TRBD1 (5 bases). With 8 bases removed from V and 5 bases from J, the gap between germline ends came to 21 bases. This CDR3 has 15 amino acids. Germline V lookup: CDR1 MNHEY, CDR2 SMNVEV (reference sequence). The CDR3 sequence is CASSYSGRGEYGYTF. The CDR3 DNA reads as TGTGCCAGCTCCTATTCGGGACGGGGAGAATATGGCTACACCTTC.

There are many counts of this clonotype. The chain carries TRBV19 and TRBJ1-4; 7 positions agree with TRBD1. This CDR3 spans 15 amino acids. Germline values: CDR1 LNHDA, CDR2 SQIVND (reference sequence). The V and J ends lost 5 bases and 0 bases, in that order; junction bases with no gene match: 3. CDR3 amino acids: CASSDTGATNEKLFF. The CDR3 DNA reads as TGTGCCAGTAGTGACACAGGGGCAACTAATGAAAAACTGTTTTTT.

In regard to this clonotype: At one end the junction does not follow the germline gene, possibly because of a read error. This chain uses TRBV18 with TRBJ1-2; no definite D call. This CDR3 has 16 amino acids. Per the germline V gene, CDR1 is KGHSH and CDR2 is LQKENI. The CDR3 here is CASSPLWGSVNYGYTF. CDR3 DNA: TGTGCCAGCTCACCACTCTGGGGAAGTGTAAACTATGGCTACACGTTC.

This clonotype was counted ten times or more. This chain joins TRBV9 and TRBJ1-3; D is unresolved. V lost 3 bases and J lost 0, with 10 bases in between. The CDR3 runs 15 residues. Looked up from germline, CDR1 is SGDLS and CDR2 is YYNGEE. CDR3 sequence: CASSGASPSGNTIYF. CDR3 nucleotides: TGTGCCAGCAGCGGGGCGAGCCCCTCTGGAAACACCATATATTTT.

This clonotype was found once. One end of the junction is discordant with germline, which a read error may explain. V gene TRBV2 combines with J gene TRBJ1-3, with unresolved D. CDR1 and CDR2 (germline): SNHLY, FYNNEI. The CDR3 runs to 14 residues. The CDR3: CASVRVLSGNTVYF. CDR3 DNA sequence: TGTGCCAGCGTCCGGGTTCTCTCTGGAAACACCGTATATTTT.

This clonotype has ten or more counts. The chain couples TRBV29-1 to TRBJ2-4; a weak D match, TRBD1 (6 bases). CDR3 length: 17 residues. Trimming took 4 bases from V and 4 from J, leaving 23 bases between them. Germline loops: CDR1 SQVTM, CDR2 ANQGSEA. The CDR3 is CSVALRGSALSKNIQYF. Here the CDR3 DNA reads TGCAGCGTTGCCCTTAGGGGGTCTGCCTTATCAAAAAACATTCAGTACTTC.